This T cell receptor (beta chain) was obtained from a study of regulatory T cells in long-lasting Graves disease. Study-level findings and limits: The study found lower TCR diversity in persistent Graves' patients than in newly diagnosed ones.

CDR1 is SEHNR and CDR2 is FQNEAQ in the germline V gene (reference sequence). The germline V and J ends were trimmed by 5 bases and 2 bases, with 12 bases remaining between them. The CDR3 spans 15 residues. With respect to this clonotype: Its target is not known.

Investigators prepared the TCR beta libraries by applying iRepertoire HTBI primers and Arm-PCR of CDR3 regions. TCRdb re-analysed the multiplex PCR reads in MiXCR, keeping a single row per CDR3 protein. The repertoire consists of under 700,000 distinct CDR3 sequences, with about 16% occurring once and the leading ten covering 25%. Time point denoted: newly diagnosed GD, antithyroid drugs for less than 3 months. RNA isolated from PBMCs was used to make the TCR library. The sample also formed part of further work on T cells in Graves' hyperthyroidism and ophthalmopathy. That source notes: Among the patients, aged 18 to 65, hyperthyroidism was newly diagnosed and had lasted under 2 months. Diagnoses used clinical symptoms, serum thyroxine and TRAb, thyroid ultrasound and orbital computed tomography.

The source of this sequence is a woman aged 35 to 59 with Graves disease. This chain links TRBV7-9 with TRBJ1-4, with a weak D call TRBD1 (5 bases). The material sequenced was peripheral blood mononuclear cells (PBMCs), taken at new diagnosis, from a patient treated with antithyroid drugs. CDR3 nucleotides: TGTGCCAGCAGCCGCGCTCAGGGTACTAATGAAAAACTGTTTTTT. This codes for CASSRAQGTNEKLFF.